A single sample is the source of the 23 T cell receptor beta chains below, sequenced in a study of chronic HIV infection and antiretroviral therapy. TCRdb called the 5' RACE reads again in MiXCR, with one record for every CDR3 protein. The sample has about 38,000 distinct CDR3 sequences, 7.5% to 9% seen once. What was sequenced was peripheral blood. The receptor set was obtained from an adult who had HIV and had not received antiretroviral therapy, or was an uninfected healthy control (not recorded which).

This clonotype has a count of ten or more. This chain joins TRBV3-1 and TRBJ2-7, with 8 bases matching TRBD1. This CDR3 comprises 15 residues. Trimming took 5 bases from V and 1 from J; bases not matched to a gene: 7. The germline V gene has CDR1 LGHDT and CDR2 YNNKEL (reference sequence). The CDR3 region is CASSSWRDRSYEQYF. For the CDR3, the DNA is TGTGCCAGCAGCAGTTGGCGGGACAGGTCCTACGAGCAGTACTTC.

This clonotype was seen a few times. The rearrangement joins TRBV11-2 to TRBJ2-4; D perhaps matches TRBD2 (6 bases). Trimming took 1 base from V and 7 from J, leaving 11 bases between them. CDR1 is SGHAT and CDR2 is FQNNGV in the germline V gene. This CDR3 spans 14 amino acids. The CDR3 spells CASSLGGGMNIQYF. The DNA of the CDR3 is TGTGCCAGCAGCTTAGGGGGAGGAATGAACATTCAGTACTTC.

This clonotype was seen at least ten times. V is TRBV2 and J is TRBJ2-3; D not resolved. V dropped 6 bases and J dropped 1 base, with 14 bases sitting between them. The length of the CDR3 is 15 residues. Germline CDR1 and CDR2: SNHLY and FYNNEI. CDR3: CASRDTERGTDTQYF. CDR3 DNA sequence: TGTGCCAGCAGAGACACGGAGCGTGGCACAGATACGCAGTATTTT.

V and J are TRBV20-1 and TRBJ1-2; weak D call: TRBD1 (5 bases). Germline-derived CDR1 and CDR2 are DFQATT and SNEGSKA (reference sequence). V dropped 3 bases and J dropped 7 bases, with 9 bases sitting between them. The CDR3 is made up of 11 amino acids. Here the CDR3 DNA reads TGCAGTGCTAGGGCAGGGACTGGCTACACCTTC. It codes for CSARAGTGYTF.

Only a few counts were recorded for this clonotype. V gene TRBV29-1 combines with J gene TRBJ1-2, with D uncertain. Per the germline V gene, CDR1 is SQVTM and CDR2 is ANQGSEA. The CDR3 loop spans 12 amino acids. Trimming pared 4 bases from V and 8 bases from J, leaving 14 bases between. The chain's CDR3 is CSVVRGLDGYTF. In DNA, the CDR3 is TGCAGCGTTGTAAGAGGGTTAGACGGCTACACCTTC.

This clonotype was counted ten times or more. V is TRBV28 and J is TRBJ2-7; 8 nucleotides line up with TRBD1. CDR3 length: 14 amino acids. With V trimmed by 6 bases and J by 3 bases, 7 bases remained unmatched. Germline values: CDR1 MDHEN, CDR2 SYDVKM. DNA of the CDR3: TGTGCCAGCAGACCCACAGGGGGGCACTACGAGCAGTACTTC. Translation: CASRPTGGHYEQYF.

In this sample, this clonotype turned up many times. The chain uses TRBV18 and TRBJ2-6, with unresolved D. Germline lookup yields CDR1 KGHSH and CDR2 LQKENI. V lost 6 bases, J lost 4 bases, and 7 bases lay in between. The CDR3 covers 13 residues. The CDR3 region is CASSGTGANVLTF. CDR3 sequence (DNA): TGTGCCAGCTCGGGAACCGGGGCCAACGTCCTGACTTTC.

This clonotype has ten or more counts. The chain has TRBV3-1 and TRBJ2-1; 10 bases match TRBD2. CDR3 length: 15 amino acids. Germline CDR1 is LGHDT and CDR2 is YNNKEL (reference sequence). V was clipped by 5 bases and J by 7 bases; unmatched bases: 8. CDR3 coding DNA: TGTGCCAGCAGCATGACGCTAGCGGGAGTTAATGAGCAGTTCTTC. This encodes CASSMTLAGVNEQFF.

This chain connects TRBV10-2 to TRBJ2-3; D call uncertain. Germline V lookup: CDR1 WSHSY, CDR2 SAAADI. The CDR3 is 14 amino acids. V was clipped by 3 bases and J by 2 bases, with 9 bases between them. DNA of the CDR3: TGCGCCAGCAGTGAATTGGACCACACAGATACGCAGTATTTT. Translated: CASSELDHTDTQYF.

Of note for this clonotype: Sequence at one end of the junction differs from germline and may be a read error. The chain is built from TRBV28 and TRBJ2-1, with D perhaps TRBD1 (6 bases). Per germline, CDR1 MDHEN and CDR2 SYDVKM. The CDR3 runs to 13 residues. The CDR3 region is CGTIRGLGQEQFF. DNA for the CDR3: TGCGGAACGATTAGGGGGTTGGGTCAGGAGCAGTTCTTC.

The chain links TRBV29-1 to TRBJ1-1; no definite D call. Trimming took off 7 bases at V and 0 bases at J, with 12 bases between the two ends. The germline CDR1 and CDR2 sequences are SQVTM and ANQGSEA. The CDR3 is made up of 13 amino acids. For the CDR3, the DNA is TGCAGCGCTCGACAACTCATGAACACTGAAGCTTTCTTT. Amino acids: CSARQLMNTEAFF.

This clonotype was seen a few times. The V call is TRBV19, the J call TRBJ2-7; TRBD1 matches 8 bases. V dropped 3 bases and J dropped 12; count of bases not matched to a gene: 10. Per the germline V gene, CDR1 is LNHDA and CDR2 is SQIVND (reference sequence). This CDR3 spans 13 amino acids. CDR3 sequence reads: CASSISRGPQPYF. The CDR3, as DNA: TGTGCCAGTAGTATCAGCAGGGGGCCCCAACCGTACTTC. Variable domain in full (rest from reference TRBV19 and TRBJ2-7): DGGITQSPKYLFRKEGQNVTLSCEQNLNHDAMYWYRQDPGQGLRLIYYSQIVNDFQKGDIAEGYSVSREKKESFPLTVTSAQKNPTAFYLCASSISRGPQPYFGPGTRLTVT.

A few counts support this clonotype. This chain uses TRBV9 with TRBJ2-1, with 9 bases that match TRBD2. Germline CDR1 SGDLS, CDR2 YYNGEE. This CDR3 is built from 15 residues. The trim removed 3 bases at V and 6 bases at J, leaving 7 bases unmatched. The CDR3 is CASSGGRVSPNEQFF. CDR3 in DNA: TGTGCCAGCAGCGGCGGGAGGGTATCCCCCAATGAGCAGTTCTTC.

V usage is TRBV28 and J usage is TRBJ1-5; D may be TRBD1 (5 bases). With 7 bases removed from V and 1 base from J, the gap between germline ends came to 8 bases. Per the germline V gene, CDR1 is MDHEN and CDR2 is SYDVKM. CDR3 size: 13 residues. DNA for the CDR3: TGTGCCAGCACCGCAGGGAGCAATCAGCCCCAGCATTTT. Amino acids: CASTAGSNQPQHF. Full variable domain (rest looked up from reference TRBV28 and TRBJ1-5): DVKVTQSSRYLVKRTGEKVFLECVQDMDHENMFWYRQDPGLGLRLIYFSYDVKMKEKGDIPEGYSVSREKKERFSLILESASTNQTSMYLCASTAGSNQPQHFGDGTRLSIL.

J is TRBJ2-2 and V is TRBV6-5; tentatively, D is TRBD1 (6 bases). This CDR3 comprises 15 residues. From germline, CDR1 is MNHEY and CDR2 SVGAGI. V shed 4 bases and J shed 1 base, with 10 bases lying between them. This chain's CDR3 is CASSFGQRNTGELFF. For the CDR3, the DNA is TGTGCCAGCAGTTTTGGACAGAGGAACACCGGGGAGCTGTTTTTT.

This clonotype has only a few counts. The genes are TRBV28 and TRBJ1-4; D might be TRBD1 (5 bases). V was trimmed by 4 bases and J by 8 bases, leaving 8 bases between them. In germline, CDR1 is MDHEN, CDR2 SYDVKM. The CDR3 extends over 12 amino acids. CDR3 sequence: CASSSGKEKLFF. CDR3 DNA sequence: TGTGCCAGCAGTTCAGGGAAGGAAAAACTGTTTTTT.

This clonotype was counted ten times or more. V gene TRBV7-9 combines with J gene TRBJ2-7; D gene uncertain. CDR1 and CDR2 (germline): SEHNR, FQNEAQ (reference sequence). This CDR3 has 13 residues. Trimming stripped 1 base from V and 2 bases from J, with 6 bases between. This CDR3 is CASSLGGPYEQYF. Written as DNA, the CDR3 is TGTGCCAGCAGCTTAGGAGGACCCTACGAGCAGTACTTC. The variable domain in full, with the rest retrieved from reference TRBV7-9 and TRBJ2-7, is DTGVSQNPRHKITKRGQNVTFRCDPISEHNRLYWYRQTLGQGPEFLTYFQNEAQLEKSRLLSDRFSAERPKGSFSTLEIQRTEQGDSAMYLCASSLGGPYEQYFGPGTRLTVT.

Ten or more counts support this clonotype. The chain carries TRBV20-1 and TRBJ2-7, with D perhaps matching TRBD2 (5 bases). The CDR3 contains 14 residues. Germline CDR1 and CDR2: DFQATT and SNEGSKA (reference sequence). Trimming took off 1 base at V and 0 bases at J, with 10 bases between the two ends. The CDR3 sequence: CSARVRGGSYEQYF. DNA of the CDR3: TGCAGTGCTAGAGTCCGCGGAGGCTCCTACGAGCAGTACTTC.

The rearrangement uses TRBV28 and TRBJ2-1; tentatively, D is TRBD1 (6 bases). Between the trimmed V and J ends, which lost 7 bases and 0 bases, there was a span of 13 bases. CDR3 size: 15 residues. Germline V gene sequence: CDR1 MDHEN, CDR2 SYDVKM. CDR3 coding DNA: TGTGCCAGCACCGAAACAGGGTCCTCCTACAATGAGCAGTTCTTC. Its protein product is CASTETGSSYNEQFF.

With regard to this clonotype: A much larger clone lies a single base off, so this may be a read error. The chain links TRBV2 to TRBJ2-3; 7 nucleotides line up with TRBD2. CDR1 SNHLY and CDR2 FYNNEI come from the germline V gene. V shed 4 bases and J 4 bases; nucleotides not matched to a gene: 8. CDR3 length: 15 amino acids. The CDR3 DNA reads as TGTGCCAGCAGTGGGCTAGCGGAAGTACCAGATACGCAGTATTTT. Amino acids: CASSGLAEVPDTQYF.

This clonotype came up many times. CDR3 amino acids: CASSQSGIDDTQYF. The CDR3, as DNA: TGTGCCAGCAGCCAATCCGGGATCGATGATACGCAGTATTTT. The chain uses TRBV3-1 and TRBJ2-3; perhaps TRBD2 as D (5 bases). Germline assignment: CDR1 LGHDT and CDR2 YNNKEL (reference sequence). The CDR3 extends over 14 amino acids. Between the trimmed V and J ends, which lost 2 bases and 6 bases, there was a span of 12 bases.

The CDR3 spells CSARDPGTAYEQYF. CDR3 nucleotides: TGCAGTGCTAGAGACCCAGGGACTGCCTACGAGCAGTACTTC. V gene TRBV20-1 combines with J gene TRBJ2-7, with D tentatively TRBD2 (6 bases). The germline V gene has CDR1 DFQATT and CDR2 SNEGSKA (reference sequence). V was clipped by 0 bases and J by 2 bases, with 11 bases between them. The CDR3 totals 14 residues.

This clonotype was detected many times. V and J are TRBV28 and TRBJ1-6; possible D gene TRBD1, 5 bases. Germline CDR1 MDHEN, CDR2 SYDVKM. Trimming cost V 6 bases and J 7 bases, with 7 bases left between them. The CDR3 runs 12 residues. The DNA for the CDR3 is TGTGCCAGCAGCTCAGGGAATTCACCCCTCCACTTT. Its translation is CASSSGNSPLHF.